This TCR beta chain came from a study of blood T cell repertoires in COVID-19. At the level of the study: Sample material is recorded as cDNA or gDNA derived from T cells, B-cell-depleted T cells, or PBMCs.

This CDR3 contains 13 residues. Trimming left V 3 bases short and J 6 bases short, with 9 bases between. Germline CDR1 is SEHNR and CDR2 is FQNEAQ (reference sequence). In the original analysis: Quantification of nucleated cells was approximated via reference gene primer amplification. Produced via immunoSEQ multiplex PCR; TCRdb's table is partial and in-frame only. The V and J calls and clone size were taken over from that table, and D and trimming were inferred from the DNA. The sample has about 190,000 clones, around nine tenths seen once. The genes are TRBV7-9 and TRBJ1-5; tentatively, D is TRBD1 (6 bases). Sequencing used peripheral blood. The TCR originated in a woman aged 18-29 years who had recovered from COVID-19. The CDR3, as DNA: TGTGCCAGCAGCTTGACAGGAGGTCAGCCCCAGCATTTT. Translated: CASSLTGGQPQHF.